This T cell receptor beta chain was sequenced during a study of blood T cell repertoires in COVID-19. The CDR3 runs 13 residues. Germline lookup yields CDR1 SGHDT and CDR2 YYEEEE. Trimming left V 4 bases short and J 11 bases short, with 19 bases between. Using immunoSEQ multiplex PCR, the repertoire was profiled, and TCRdb retains in-frame clones only, with some absent. This table has more than 85,000 clones, 70% to 85% appearing once. Sequencing was carried out using peripheral blood. The receptor was derived from a woman of 80 years or more with active or convalescent COVID-19. This chain links TRBV5-6 with TRBJ2-7, with D maybe TRBD2 (5 bases). The CDR3 nucleotides read TGTGCCAGCAGCATAGGGTCGCCCGGGGAAGAGTACTTC. Residues: CASSIGSPGEEYF.